Each of the 6 T cell receptor beta chains below was sequenced from the same sample in a study of monozygotic twins with inflammatory bowel disease. One entry per CDR3 protein, without DNA, is what TCRdb gives after re-calling the 5' RACE reads. Reported are some 200,000 distinct CDR3 sequences; the ten largest clones contain roughly 1.5%. What was sequenced was blood. The receptors come from a human donor with ulcerative colitis or Crohn's disease, or a healthy co-twin of an affected twin (not recorded which).

V is TRBV5-1 and J is TRBJ1-1. Germline loops: CDR1 SGHRS, CDR2 YFSETQ. The CDR3 is 15 amino acids. The CDR3 sequence is CASSSGGGANTEAFF.

The chain employs TRBV20-1 and TRBJ2-3; without DNA, the TCRdb call of TRBD2 cannot be checked. Germline-derived CDR1 and CDR2 are DFQATT and SNEGSKA (reference sequence). The CDR3 consists of 14 residues. The CDR3 sequence: CSASRLAIGDTQYF.

The chain has TRBV25-1 and TRBJ2-5. The CDR3 has 13 amino acids. Germline V gene data show CDR1 as MGHDK and CDR2 as SYGVNS. Here the CDR3 reads CASSIELLETQYF.

The rearrangement joins TRBV27 to TRBJ2-5; TCRdb indicates TRBD1, and absent DNA this call remains unverified. Germline CDR1 reads MNHEY; CDR2 reads SMNVEV (reference sequence). The CDR3 runs to 15 residues. The CDR3 region is CASRWSRGSQETQYF.

The chain employs TRBV7-2 and TRBJ2-1. CDR1 SGHTA and CDR2 FQGNSA come from the germline V gene. CDR3 length: 12 residues. The CDR3 spells CASSFQMFEQFF.

V usage is TRBV29-1 and J usage is TRBJ1-3. The CDR3 length is 15 residues. Germline CDR1 reads SQVTM; CDR2 reads ANQGSEA. The CDR3 reads CSVGELHSSGNTIYF.